This entry lists 21 T cell receptor beta chains sequenced from one sample in a study of cytomegalovirus exposure and HLA in healthy donors. Use of 60 Vbeta and 13 Jbeta primers characterized the PCR. Measured with immunoSEQ multiplex PCR; TCRdb has only the in-frame clones, and not every one. The sample records about 130,000 clones, 65% to 80% being singletons. The material sequenced was PBMCs. These receptors were obtained from a woman aged 40 to 50 in good health and CMV-seronegative.

The rearrangement uses TRBV7-9 and TRBJ2-7; no clear D. CDR1 is SEHNR and CDR2 is FQNEAQ in the germline V gene (reference sequence). V lost 5 bases, J lost 0 bases, and 14 bases lay in between. The CDR3 spans 15 residues. CDR3: CASSLSELSSYEQYF. CDR3 DNA sequence: TGTGCCAGCAGCCTCTCAGAATTAAGCTCCTACGAGCAGTACTTC.

This clone showed up just once. One junction end disagrees with the germline gene, perhaps due to a read error. The chain recombines TRBV2 with TRBJ2-4, with a possible D match to TRBD1 (6 bases). Germline V gene sequence: CDR1 SNHLY, CDR2 FYNNEI. This CDR3 has 12 amino acids. Here the CDR3 reads CASMGAKNSQYF. The CDR3, as DNA: TGTGCCAGCATGGGGGCCAAAAACAGTCAGTACTTC.

This clone was seen just once. This chain joins TRBV7-9 and TRBJ2-1; D not resolved. The CDR3 loop spans 15 amino acids. V was clipped by 1 base and J by 3 bases, with 10 bases between them. Germline values: CDR1 SEHNR, CDR2 FQNEAQ (reference sequence). The CDR3 coding sequence is TGTGCCAGCAGCTTAGACGGGTCTTTCTACAATGAGCAGTTCTTC. Protein product: CASSLDGSFYNEQFF.

V gene TRBV6-1 combines with J gene TRBJ2-1, with a weak D call TRBD2 (5 bases). V dropped 11 bases and J dropped 0 bases, with 14 bases sitting between them. The CDR3 is 14 residues long. Germline CDR1 is MNHNS and CDR2 is SASEGT. The CDR3 is CAAGLLSSYNEQFF. The DNA of the CDR3 is TGTGCCGCGGGCCTATTAAGCTCCTACAATGAGCAGTTCTTC.

This chain uses TRBV7-9 with TRBJ1-2, with no clear D. V was pared by 0 bases and J by 3 bases, with 5 bases between. The CDR3 has 13 amino acids. The germline V gene encodes CDR1 SEHNR and CDR2 FQNEAQ (reference sequence). CDR3 residues: CASSLAGYYGYTF. CDR3 coding DNA: TGTGCCAGCAGCTTAGCCGGGTACTATGGCTACACCTTC.

This rearrangement joins TRBV28 to TRBJ2-7; the D gene is possibly TRBD2 (7 bases). Trimming left V 3 bases short and J 7 bases short, with 19 bases between. Germline loops: CDR1 MDHEN, CDR2 SYDVKM. The CDR3 covers 15 residues. CDR3 loop: CASSLGGGPGREQYF. The DNA for the CDR3 is TGTGCCAGCAGTTTGGGGGGGGGCCCCGGGAGGGAGCAGTACTTC.

The chain carries TRBV6-1 and TRBJ2-3, with D unclear. This CDR3 has 13 amino acids. CDR1 MNHNS and CDR2 SASEGT come from the germline V gene. V lost 6 bases and J lost 0, with 7 bases in between. CDR3 residues: CASRIYSTDTQYF. Written as DNA, the CDR3 is TGTGCCAGCAGAATCTATAGCACAGATACGCAGTATTTT.

The gene calls are TRBV2 and TRBJ2-3, with a tentative D call TRBD1 (5 bases). The CDR3 is made up of 15 amino acids. Trimming took 8 bases from V and 6 from J, leaving 21 bases between them. Germline V CDR1 and CDR2: SNHLY, FYNNEI. The DNA for the CDR3 is TGTGCCAGCGTCGCTTGGTGGCAGGGAAGGGATACGCAGTATTTT. Translated, it gives CASVAWWQGRDTQYF.

Comments on this clone: The junction does not match germline at one end; this may be a read error. The chain couples TRBV30 to TRBJ2-4; D uncertain. CDR3 length: 12 residues. Per the germline V gene, CDR1 is GTSNPN and CDR2 is SVGIG (reference sequence). This CDR3 is CAWSVPENSQYF. In nucleotides, the CDR3 is TGTGCCTGGAGTGTACCTGAAAACAGTCAGTACTTC.

V usage is TRBV19 and J usage is TRBJ2-5; D call uncertain. The CDR3 length is 16 residues. The germline V gene has CDR1 LNHDA and CDR2 SQIVND (reference sequence). V lost 5 bases and J lost 0, with 16 bases in between. The CDR3 is CASSFGSTTNQETQYF. CDR3 coding DNA: TGTGCCAGTAGTTTTGGATCGACGACAAACCAAGAGACCCAGTACTTC.

About this clone itself: This same CDR3 is encoded by further DNA sequences in the sample. The rearrangement uses TRBV28 and TRBJ1-2; 9 bases are a match to TRBD1. The CDR3 sequence is 13 residues long. From germline, CDR1 is MDHEN and CDR2 SYDVKM. J lost 7 bases, V lost 5 bases, and 5 bases had no gene match. The CDR3 here is CASSPGQGGGYTF. As DNA, the CDR3 is TGTGCCAGCAGTCCGGGACAGGGAGGTGGCTACACCTTC.

The rearrangement uses TRBV28 and TRBJ2-1; the D is unclear. The CDR3 has 17 amino acids. Trimming removed 0 bases at V and 3 bases at J, with 15 bases between. Germline CDR1 reads MDHEN; CDR2 reads SYDVKM. The CDR3 here is CASSLWRSRGNYNEQFF. The CDR3 DNA is TGTGCCAGCAGTTTATGGCGGAGTCGCGGCAACTACAATGAGCAGTTCTTC.

V and J are TRBV28 and TRBJ2-7, with no clear D. Germline V lookup: CDR1 MDHEN, CDR2 SYDVKM. The ends were cut back, 6 bases at V and 4 bases at J, with 19 bases in the middle. The CDR3 is 15 amino acids. The CDR3 sequence: CASSFEQTPKYEQYF. Here the CDR3 DNA reads TGTGCCAGCAGCTTCGAGCAGACACCAAAATACGAGCAGTACTTC.

The V and J genes are TRBV18 and TRBJ1-1; possibly TRBD1 for D (6 bases). CDR3 length equals 13 residues. V dropped 4 bases and J dropped 11 bases, with 17 bases sitting between them. Germline lookup yields CDR1 KGHSH and CDR2 LQKENI. CDR3 sequence reads: CASSLGIGQWAFF. The CDR3 region has the DNA TGTGCCAGCTCACTTGGGATTGGACAGTGGGCTTTCTTT. The entire variable domain, with the rest obtained from reference TRBV18 and TRBJ1-1, is as follows: NAGVMQNPRHLVRRRGQEARLRCSPMKGHSHVYWYRQLPEEGLKFMVYLQKENIIDESGMPKERFSAEFPKEGPSILRIQQVVRGDSAAYFCASSLGIGQWAFFGQGTRLTVV.

The chain employs TRBV7-9 and TRBJ2-7; TRBD1 matches at 8 bases. There are 14 residues in the CDR3. With 2 bases clipped from V and 6 bases from J, the junction kept 6 bases outside the gene matches. The germline CDR1 and CDR2 sequences are SEHNR and FQNEAQ (reference sequence). CDR3 DNA: TGTGCCAGCAGCTTACTGGCAGGGGGCGTCGAGCAGTACTTC. Translation gives CASSLLAGGVEQYF. The full variable domain, its missing parts supplied by reference TRBV7-9 and TRBJ2-7, is DTGVSQNPRHKITKRGQNVTFRCDPISEHNRLYWYRQTLGQGPEFLTYFQNEAQLEKSRLLSDRFSAERPKGSFSTLEIQRTEQGDSAMYLCASSLLAGGVEQYFGPGTRLTVT.

This clone was detected a few times. This chain joins TRBV28 and TRBJ1-2, with D hard to call. This CDR3 comprises 17 residues. From germline, CDR1 is MDHEN and CDR2 SYDVKM. V shed 5 bases and J shed 4 bases, with 23 bases lying between them. The CDR3 DNA sequence: TGTGCCAGCAGTCGGTATGGTGGAGGGTCCCTTCTCTATGGCTACACCTTC. Residues: CASSRYGGGSLLYGYTF.

This clone was counted a single time. The chain links TRBV6-5 to TRBJ1-3; tentative D call: TRBD1 (6 bases). CDR1 MNHEY and CDR2 SVGAGI come from the germline V gene. V lost 6 bases and J lost 0, with 9 bases in between. This CDR3 region has 14 residues. This CDR3 reads CASSEGGSGNTIYF. DNA for the CDR3: TGTGCCAGCAGCGAAGGGGGCTCTGGAAACACCATATATTTT.

This clone was counted only a few times. The chain is built from TRBV4-1 and TRBJ2-1, with D possibly being TRBD2 (5 bases). Trimming pared 5 bases from V and 5 bases from J, leaving 10 bases between. The CDR3 has 13 residues. The germline CDR1 and CDR2 sequences are MGHRA and YSYEKL. The CDR3: CASSGQADNEQFF. The CDR3 DNA reads as TGCGCCAGCAGCGGGCAAGCGGACAATGAGCAGTTCTTC.

V gene TRBV5-1 combines with J gene TRBJ2-1; tentative D call: TRBD1 (5 bases). The CDR3 runs to 14 residues. The V and J ends lost 1 base and 8 bases respectively, with 13 bases between them. CDR1 and CDR2 from the germline V gene are SGHRS and YFSETQ. The CDR3 nucleotides are TGCGCCAGCAGCTTGACCCAGACAGAAGATGAGCAGTTCTTC. Translated: CASSLTQTEDEQFF.

The J gene is TRBJ2-5, the V gene TRBV4-2, with 7 bases matching TRBD2. Germline lookup yields CDR1 LGHNA and CDR2 YNFKEQ. The CDR3 totals 17 residues. With V trimmed by 3 bases and J by 4 bases, 14 bases remained unmatched. The CDR3 reads CASSQMGGGEPGETQYF. DNA of the CDR3: TGTGCCAGCAGCCAGATGGGGGGGGGAGAACCGGGAGAGACCCAGTACTTC.

The V call is TRBV30, the J call TRBJ2-3, with 7 bases identical to TRBD2. The CDR3 runs 11 residues. The ends lost 8 bases at V and 6 bases at J; junction bases unmatched: 5. In germline, CDR1 is GTSNPN, CDR2 SVGIG (reference sequence). CDR3 residues: CARGREDTQYF. CDR3 sequence (DNA): TGTGCCCGCGGGCGGGAGGATACGCAGTATTTT.